This TCR beta chain was captured in a study of blood T cell repertoires in COVID-19. This CDR3 has 18 amino acids. V lost 0 bases to trimming and J lost 3 bases; unmatched junction nucleotides: 11. Germline values: CDR1 SGHDT, CDR2 YYEEEE. In the study's own analysis: The authors estimated nucleated cell counts from reference gene primer amplification. The repertoire was sequenced with immunoSEQ multiplex PCR; TCRdb's copy has only in-frame clones and lacks some. V, J and clone size derive from that table, while D and trimming were established from the DNA sequence. The data show roughly 150,000 clones, about four fifths seen once.

Sequencing was performed on PBMCs or T cells enriched from blood (not recorded which). This receptor was taken from a man in his sixties who had recovered from COVID-19. The chain uses TRBV5-6 and TRBJ1-3; the match to TRBD1 covers 8 bases. Written as DNA, the CDR3 is TGTGCCAGCAGCTTGGGGGCGCTCAGGGGGCCTGGTGGAAACACCATATATTTT. It codes for CASSLGALRGPGGNTIYF.